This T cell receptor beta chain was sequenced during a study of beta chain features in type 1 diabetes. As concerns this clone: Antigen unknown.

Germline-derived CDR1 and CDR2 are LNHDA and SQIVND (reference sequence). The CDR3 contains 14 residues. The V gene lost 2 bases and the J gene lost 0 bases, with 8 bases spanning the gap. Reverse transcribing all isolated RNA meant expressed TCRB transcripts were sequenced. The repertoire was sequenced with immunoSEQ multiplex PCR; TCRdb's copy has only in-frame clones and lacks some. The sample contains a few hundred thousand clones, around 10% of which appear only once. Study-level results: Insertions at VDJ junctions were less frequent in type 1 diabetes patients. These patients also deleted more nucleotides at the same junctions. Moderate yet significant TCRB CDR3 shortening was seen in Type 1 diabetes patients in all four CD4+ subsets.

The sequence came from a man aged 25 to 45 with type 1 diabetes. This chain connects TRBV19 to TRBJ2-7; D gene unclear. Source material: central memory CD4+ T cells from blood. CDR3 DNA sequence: TGTGCCAGTAGTATATCCAGCGACTCCTACGAGCAGTACTTC. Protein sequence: CASSISSDSYEQYF. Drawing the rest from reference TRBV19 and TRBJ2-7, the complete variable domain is DGGITQSPKYLFRKEGQNVTLSCEQNLNHDAMYWYRQDPGQGLRLIYYSQIVNDFQKGDIAEGYSVSREKKESFPLTVTSAQKNPTAFYLCASSISSDSYEQYFGPGTRLTVT.